Listed below are T cell receptor beta chains from one sample, sequenced in a study of T cells after yellow fever vaccination. TCRdb processed the 5' RACE reads anew with MiXCR; each CDR3 protein has one entry. The data show some 550,000 distinct CDR3 sequences, under 25% seen once. Material: PBMCs, obtained 15 days after the yellow fever booster vaccination. The receptors were sampled from a man aged 25-40 years who received the YFV17D yellow fever vaccine. Both conserved end residues are part of each CDR3. D genes are given only for firm matches. Not all rows give a size; the values are once, few, many and, for expanded clones, a class.

>few|TRBJ2-1|.|TRBV18
TGTGCCAGCTCACCACTTATCGGGAGCTCCTACAATGAGCAGTTCTTC
CASSPLIGSSYNEQFF
>few|TRBJ2-1|TRBD2|TRBV24-1
TGTGCCACCAGTGCCAGAGGACTAGCTGGAGGATACAATGAGCAGTTCTTC
CATSARGLAGGYNEQFF
>few|TRBJ1-2|TRBD1|TRBV12-3/TRBV12-4
TGTGCCACACACAGGGGGGCGGGTGGCTACACCTTC
CATHRGAGGYTF
>.|TRBJ2-1|.|TRBV20-1
TGCAGTGCTAGTGGGATAGCGGATTACAATGAGCAGTTCTTC
CSASGIADYNEQFF
>few|TRBJ2-2|.|TRBV6-1
TGTGCCAGTACTTGGACAAACACCGGGGAGCTGTTTTTT
CASTWTNTGELFF
>.|TRBJ2-1|.|TRBV12-3/TRBV12-4
TGTGCCAGCAGTTTTGTGAGCTCCTACAATGAGCAGTTCTTC
CASSFVSSYNEQFF
>.|TRBJ2-3|.|TRBV6-1
TGTGCCAGCAGACCCTCCCAGGAACTAGCTACAGATACGCAGTATTTT
CASRPSQELATDTQYF
>few|TRBJ2-5|.|TRBV15
TGTGCCACGAACATCCTGGGGAAAGAGACCCAGTACTTC
CATNILGKETQYF
>.|TRBJ2-7|.|TRBV6-6
TGTGCCAGCAGTTACTTGGTAGCGAACGAGCAGTACTTC
CASSYLVANEQYF
>.|TRBJ2-1|TRBD1|TRBV5-1
TGCGCCAGCAGCACCCTTTCGGGACAGGACAATGAGCAGTTCTTC
CASSTLSGQDNEQFF
>.|TRBJ2-1|.|TRBV20-1
TGCAGTGCCAGAACGGGTGCGGGGAGCTCCTACAATGAGCAGTTCTTC
CSARTGAGSSYNEQFF
>few|TRBJ2-5|.|TRBV9
TGTGCCAGCAGCTCCCGGATAGGCGGCGCGGAGACCCAGTACTTC
CASSSRIGGAETQYF
>.|TRBJ1-2|.|TRBV7-3
TGTGCCAGCAGCTTAAGGGCAGGGCAGCATGATGGCTACACCTTC
CASSLRAGQHDGYTF
>.|TRBJ2-3|.|TRBV9
TGTGCCAGCAGCGGCGGCGTCTCAAGGGGTCGCACAGATACGCAGTATTTT
CASSGGVSRGRTDTQYF
>few|TRBJ2-1|TRBD2|TRBV3-1
TGTGCCAGCAGTACTAGCGGAATGAGAAATGAGCAGTTCTTC
CASSTSGMRNEQFF
>.|TRBJ2-7|.|TRBV5-1
TGCGCCAGCAGCTTGGAGGCGGTACGGGACGAGCAGTACTTC
CASSLEAVRDEQYF
>few|TRBJ2-2|.|TRBV5-6
TGTGCCAGCAGCTTGGCAGAGTTGACCGGGGAGCTGTTTTTT
CASSLAELTGELFF
>few|TRBJ2-3|TRBD2|TRBV20-1
TGCAGTGCAGAACTAGCGGACCTTGGAGATACGCAGTATTTT
CSAELADLGDTQYF
>.|TRBJ1-2|TRBD1|TRBV7-9
TGTGCCAGCAGCCCACTGAAGACAGGGGAAGAAGATGGCTACACCTTC
CASSPLKTGEEDGYTF
>few|TRBJ1-1|.|TRBV28
TGTGCCAGCAGTTTAAGGGGCTTACTTAAAATGAACACTGAAGCTTTCTTT
CASSLRGLLKMNTEAFF
>few|TRBJ1-4|.|TRBV20-1
TGCAGTGCTAGGGGTGAAAAACTGTTTTTT
CSARGEKLFF
>few|TRBJ2-7|.|TRBV10-3
TGTGCCTCCCAGCCCCGGATTGAGGAAGAGCAGTACTTC
CASQPRIEEEQYF
>few|TRBJ1-2|TRBD1|TRBV12-3/TRBV12-4
TGTGCCAGCAGTTTCGACAGGGGGAGGGTTGGCTACACCTTC
CASSFDRGRVGYTF
>.|TRBJ2-2|.|TRBV20-1
TGCAGTGCGGACGAGGGCACCGGGGAGCTGTTTTTT
CSADEGTGELFF
>few|TRBJ1-1|.|TRBV7-2
TGTGCCAGCAGCTTGCGAGGGGGAGGTCGTGAAGCTTTCTTT
CASSLRGGGREAFF
>.|TRBJ2-7|.|TRBV4-1
TGCGCCAGCAGCGCCGGACGGTTGTACGAGCAGTACTTC
CASSAGRLYEQYF
>.|TRBJ2-1|TRBD2|TRBV20-1
TGCTGTGCTAGAAAGGGTGCGGGAGTAGGGTACAATGAGCAGTTCTTC
CCARKGAGVGYNEQFF
>.|TRBJ2-5|.|TRBV5-4
TGTGCCAGCAGCTTGGCCGGTGGGGAGGGGGTACTATCCCAGTACTTC
CASSLAGGEGVLSQYF
>few|TRBJ2-6|TRBD2|TRBV5-1
TGCGCCAGCAGCTTAGCGGGGAACTCTGGGGCCAACGTCCTGACTTTC
CASSLAGNSGANVLTF
>few|TRBJ2-7|.|TRBV7-2
TGTGCCAGCAGCCAGGGAAGCGGGCCCTACGAGCAGTACTTC
CASSQGSGPYEQYF
>few|TRBJ2-3|.|TRBV24-1
TGTGCCACCAGTGATTACTCGACAGGCGACACAGATACGCAGTATTTT
CATSDYSTGDTDTQYF
>.|TRBJ2-5|.|TRBV10-3
TGTGCCATCAGCGGATTGGCGGGTAAAGAGACCCAGTACTTC
CAISGLAGKETQYF
>.|TRBJ2-7|TRBD1|TRBV27
TGTGCCAGCAGTTTAGCCCTCGGGACAGGAGTTCGTGAGCAGTACTTC
CASSLALGTGVREQYF
>.|TRBJ2-1|.|TRBV29-1
TGCAGCGTTGTAGACAATTACAATGAGCAGTTCTTC
CSVVDNYNEQFF
>.|TRBJ2-7|.|TRBV11-2
TGTGCCAGCAGCTCCCCGACTACAACAGAGCAGTACTTC
CASSSPTTTEQYF
>few|TRBJ2-7|TRBD1|TRBV30
TGTGCCTGGAGTCGTACCGGGACAGGCTCCTACGAGCAGTACTTC
CAWSRTGTGSYEQYF
>.|TRBJ2-1|TRBD2|TRBV5-1
TGCGCCAGCAACACTGGAGGGACTAGCGCCCACAATGAGCAGTTCTTC
CASNTGGTSAHNEQFF
>.|TRBJ2-7|TRBD2|TRBV7-2
TGTGCCAGCAGCTTCGCGGGCAGAAAAAACGAGACCGGGACTAGCGAGCAGTACTTC
CASSFAGRKNETGTSEQYF
>.|TRBJ2-7|TRBD1|TRBV6-1
TGTGCCAGCACAACAAGGACAGGTGGGACCTACGAGCAGTACTTC
CASTTRTGGTYEQYF
>many|TRBJ2-3|.|TRBV11-2
TGTGCCAGCAGCTTAGGGGTAGTGTGGCTAGGGGCCACAGATACGCAGTATTTT
CASSLGVVWLGATDTQYF
>.|TRBJ1-1|.|TRBV12-3/TRBV12-4
TGTGCCAGCGGTTCGGGGGCGGTGAACACTGAAGCTTTCTTT
CASGSGAVNTEAFF
>.|TRBJ1-4|.|TRBV19
TGTGCCAGTAGTATGGGACTTCTTGAAAAACTGTTTTTT
CASSMGLLEKLFF
>.|TRBJ2-5|.|TRBV2
TGTGCCAGCATTAGGGGCAAAGAGACCCAGTACTTC
CASIRGKETQYF
>.|TRBJ2-5|TRBD2|TRBV5-1
TGCGCCAGCAGCGCTACCAGGTCTAGCGGTTTACAAGAGACCCAGTACTTC
CASSATRSSGLQETQYF
>few|TRBJ2-7|.|TRBV5-1
TGCGCCAGCAGCTCCTATGCGACAGCCACCTACGAGCAGTACTTC
CASSSYATATYEQYF
>.|TRBJ2-1|.|TRBV7-6
TGTGCCAGCAGCAGAGGGGCACGCTACAATGAGCAGTTCTTC
CASSRGARYNEQFF
>many|TRBJ1-5|.|TRBV27
TGTGCCAGCAGTCCCTCCCTGAATCAGCCCCAGCATTTT
CASSPSLNQPQHF
>few|TRBJ2-1|.|TRBV5-1
TGCGCCAGCGCCGGTGCAGGAGAGTCCGCCTACAATGAGCAGTTCTTC
CASAGAGESAYNEQFF
>many|TRBJ1-2|.|TRBV6-6
TGTGCCAGCAGTCAGGACGTAAATGGCTACACCTTC
CASSQDVNGYTF
>.|TRBJ2-2|TRBD2|TRBV11-1
TGTGCCAGCAGCTTCAATCCGGGGGGAGGTGCCGGGGAGCTGTTTTTT
CASSFNPGGGAGELFF
>few|TRBJ2-7|.|TRBV5-1
TGCGCCAGCAGCCTAGCGCTAGAAAGAAGAGAGCAGTACTTC
CASSLALERREQYF